One and the same sample provided the 24 T cell receptor beta chains below, sequenced in a study of shared clonotypes between healthy human individuals. CD45RO negativity and positive selection for CCR7 defined naive CD8 cells, a population that excluded terminally differentiated effector memory CD45RA+ cells. This table comes from immunoSEQ multiplex PCR, and its TCRdb copy is limited to in-frame clones, with some not included. Counted here are about 650,000 clones, less than 97% occurring once; the ten biggest clones make up around 0.097%. The sample taken for sequencing was naive CD8+ T cells sorted from blood. The receptors originated from a woman aged 25 to 39 in good health.

The chain combines TRBV19 with TRBJ1-5, with 7 bases matching TRBD1. Germline CDR1 is LNHDA and CDR2 is SQIVND (reference sequence). The CDR3 extends over 15 amino acids. Trimming took 4 bases from V and 3 from J; bases not matched to a gene: 6. The CDR3 sequence is CASSTLTGANQPQHF. The CDR3 nucleotides read TGTGCCAGTAGTACTCTCACAGGGGCCAATCAGCCCCAGCATTTT.

The sample holds one count of this clone. The V call is TRBV7-6, the J call TRBJ2-5; 7 positions match TRBD1. The V segment lost 5 bases and the J segment 5 bases; nucleotides outside the gene matches: 8. The CDR3 extends over 14 amino acids. CDR1 SGHVS and CDR2 FNYEAQ come from the germline V gene. Written as DNA, the CDR3 is TGTGCCAGCAGCAACAACAGGGGCATGGAGACCCAGTACTTC. It encodes CASSNNRGMETQYF. The full variable domain, with the rest looked up from reference TRBV7-6 and TRBJ2-5, is GAGVSQSPRYKVTKRGQDVALRCDPISGHVSLYWYRQALGQGPEFLTYFNYEAQQDKSGLPNDRFSAERPEGSISTLTIQRTEQRDSAMYRCASSNNRGMETQYFGPGTRLLVL.

V gene TRBV13 combines with J gene TRBJ2-3; 7 bases match TRBD2. J gave up 2 bases and V 0 bases, and 2 bases lay outside the gene matches. Germline loops: CDR1 PRHDT, CDR2 FYEKMQ (reference sequence). This CDR3 comprises 15 residues. The CDR3 DNA sequence: TGTGCCAGCAGCTTAGGGGCGGGAGACACAGATACGCAGTATTTT. It yields the protein CASSLGAGDTDTQYF.

A remark on this clone: This CDR3 is also generated by other DNA sequences in the sample. The chain links TRBV19 to TRBJ2-1; D remains ambiguous. CDR1 LNHDA and CDR2 SQIVND come from the germline V gene (reference sequence). The CDR3 runs to 15 residues. V was trimmed by 3 bases and J by 0 bases, leaving 9 bases between them. CDR3 coding DNA: TGTGCCAGTAGTATCGGATGGAGCTCCTACAATGAGCAGTTCTTC. Its translation: CASSIGWSSYNEQFF.

The V and J genes are TRBV29-1 and TRBJ1-2; 7 bases are shared with TRBD1. The junction had 5 bases not matched to a gene; V was cut back by 3 bases and J by 7 bases. The CDR3 contains 12 residues. CDR1 SQVTM and CDR2 ANQGSEA come from the germline V gene. The CDR3 spells CSVETGMVGYTF. The CDR3 nucleotides are TGCAGCGTTGAGACAGGGATGGTTGGCTACACCTTC.

V and J are TRBV29-1 and TRBJ2-3, with 8 bases lining up with TRBD2. The CDR3 spans 14 residues. Per the germline V gene, CDR1 is SQVTM and CDR2 is ANQGSEA. V dropped 5 bases and J dropped 8; count of bases not matched to a gene: 12. This CDR3 reads CSVSDSLGGVTQYF. The DNA for the CDR3 is TGCAGCGTTTCGGACAGCCTCGGGGGGGTTACGCAGTATTTT.

This chain links TRBV27 with TRBJ2-7; 10 nucleotides match TRBD2. CDR1 and CDR2 (germline): MNHEY, SMNVEV (reference sequence). This CDR3 region has 14 residues. The trim removed 6 bases at V and 4 bases at J, leaving 6 bases unmatched. CDR3 coding DNA: TGTGCCAGCAGGAGGAGCGGGAGGGGATACGAGCAGTACTTC. Amino acid sequence: CASRRSGRGYEQYF.

The chain employs TRBV10-2 and TRBJ2-1; TRBD2 agrees at 9 bases. V was pared by 2 bases and J by 9 bases, with 11 bases of the junction left unmatched. The length of the CDR3 is 16 residues. The germline V gene encodes CDR1 WSHSY and CDR2 SAAADI. The CDR3 sequence: CASSEDRGLALGEQFF. CDR3 DNA sequence: TGCGCCAGCAGTGAGGATAGGGGACTAGCCCTTGGTGAGCAGTTCTTC.

This clone was observed once. V and J are TRBV28 and TRBJ2-7, with D possibly matching TRBD2 (6 bases). The V end was cut by 5 bases, the J end by 2 bases, with 16 bases between. The CDR3 sequence is 15 residues long. Germline CDR1 reads MDHEN; CDR2 reads SYDVKM. The CDR3 spells CASSLGWGVTYEQYF. The CDR3 DNA follows: TGTGCCAGCAGTCTCGGTTGGGGGGTTACCTACGAGCAGTACTTC.

V is TRBV4-1 and J is TRBJ2-7; TRBD1 aligns across 7 bases. V was clipped by 1 base and J by 4 bases; unmatched bases: 10. CDR1 MGHRA and CDR2 YSYEKL come from the germline V gene. The CDR3 consists of 16 residues. In DNA, the CDR3 is TGCGCCAGCAGCCAAGGTGTGGGGACAGCAGCTTACGAGCAGTACTTC. Residues: CASSQGVGTAAYEQYF.

The chain joins TRBV14 to TRBJ2-5; D possibly corresponds to TRBD1 (5 bases). The J call may be incorrect, as the DNA end agrees better with TRBJ2-7. Germline loops: CDR1 SGHDN, CDR2 FVKESK. The CDR3 consists of 14 residues. This chain's CDR3 is CASSQGRGHDEQYF. In nucleotides, the CDR3 is TGTGCCAGCAGCCAAGGTAGGGGTCACGACGAGCAGTACTTC.

The chain has TRBV5-5 and TRBJ2-2; possibly TRBD1 for D (5 bases). The CDR3 contains 18 residues. Per germline, CDR1 SGHKS and CDR2 YYEKEE (reference sequence). Trimming pared 6 bases from V and 1 base from J, leaving 22 bases between. Written as DNA, the CDR3 is TGTGCCAGCACCACCCTTAGCAGGGCTATACTGAACACCGGGGAGCTGTTTTTT. Translating it yields CASTTLSRAILNTGELFF.

This chain joins TRBV5-1 and TRBJ2-5; 7 nucleotides match TRBD1. V dropped 2 bases and J dropped 1; count of bases not matched to a gene: 5. The germline gives CDR1 SGHRS, CDR2 YFSETQ. The CDR3 runs to 15 residues. CDR3 residues: CASSFMGQLQETQYF. The CDR3 DNA sequence: TGCGCCAGCAGCTTCATGGGACAGCTCCAAGAGACCCAGTACTTC.

This clone was seen just once. The J gene is TRBJ1-2, the V gene TRBV6-1; 11 bases are a match to TRBD1. Looked up from germline, CDR1 is MNHNS and CDR2 is SASEGT. CDR3 length equals 18 residues. V shed 2 bases, J shed 7 bases, and the junction held 15 bases outside the gene matches. The CDR3 DNA follows: TGTGCCAGCAGTGAATCCCCGGACAGGGGGCGAGAGAGGTTTGGCTACACCTTC. Residues: CASSESPDRGRERFGYTF.

The V and J genes are TRBV28 and TRBJ2-3, with D hard to call. Germline CDR1 is MDHEN and CDR2 is SYDVKM. The CDR3 is 14 amino acids. With 5 bases removed from V and 2 bases from J, the gap between germline ends came to 11 bases. CDR3: CASSLDGLTDTQYF. The CDR3 DNA reads as TGTGCCAGCAGTCTGGACGGTCTCACAGATACGCAGTATTTT.

As DNA, the CDR3 is TGTGCCAGCAGCTTAGGAATCGGTGAAAACATTCAGTACTTC. Translating it yields CASSLGIGENIQYF. The chain is built from TRBV7-9 and TRBJ2-4, with D hard to call. CDR1 SEHNR and CDR2 FQNEAQ come from the germline V gene (reference sequence). Trimming removed 1 base at V and 5 bases at J, with 9 bases between. The CDR3 is made up of 14 amino acids.

This chain links TRBV5-6 with TRBJ1-1; D is ambiguous. Trimming left V 1 base short and J 10 bases short, with 14 bases between. The CDR3 consists of 13 residues. The germline CDR1 and CDR2 sequences are SGHDT and YYEEEE. The CDR3, as DNA: TGTGCCAGCAGCTTGTTTGGCTCTCCGCGAGCTTTCTTT. This gives the protein CASSLFGSPRAFF.

The chain employs TRBV11-2 and TRBJ2-5; 14 bases agree with TRBD2. Germline lookup yields CDR1 SGHAT and CDR2 FQNNGV. The CDR3 is 17 amino acids. With V trimmed by 5 bases and J by 7 bases, 12 bases remained unmatched. CDR3 sequence: CASSPSPGTSGRGTQYF. Written as DNA, the CDR3 is TGTGCCAGCAGCCCCTCTCCCGGGACTAGCGGGAGAGGGACCCAGTACTTC.

As regards this clone: The sample has other DNA sequences that encode this CDR3 too. The chain links TRBV6-5 to TRBJ2-7; D might be TRBD2 (6 bases). Germline lookup yields CDR1 MNHEY and CDR2 SVGAGI. The CDR3 consists of 14 residues. V was clipped by 0 bases and J by 1 base, with 7 bases between them. The CDR3 here is CASSYSGGSYEQYF. The DNA of the CDR3 is TGTGCCAGCAGTTACTCTGGGGGGTCCTACGAGCAGTACTTC.

This clone was seen once. The V call is TRBV7-3, the J call TRBJ2-2; 7 positions match TRBD1. The CDR3 totals 14 residues. Germline CDR1 reads SGHTA; CDR2 reads FQGTGA. The V segment lost 2 bases and the J segment 6 bases; nucleotides outside the gene matches: 3. The CDR3 is CASSLVGGSGELFF. The CDR3 bases are TGTGCCAGCAGCTTAGTAGGGGGCTCCGGGGAGCTGTTTTTT. The complete variable domain, with remaining parts taken from reference TRBV7-3 and TRBJ2-2, reads GAGVSQTPSNKVTEKGKYVELRCDPISGHTALYWYRQSLGQGPEFLIYFQGTGAADDSGLPNDRFFAVRPEGSVSTLKIQRTERGDSAVYLCASSLVGGSGELFFGEGSRLTVL.

The chain joins TRBV13 to TRBJ1-1; D is undetermined. The germline gives CDR1 PRHDT, CDR2 FYEKMQ (reference sequence). This CDR3 comprises 15 residues. Between the trimmed V and J ends, which lost 0 bases and 0 bases, there was a span of 8 bases. CDR3 sequence (DNA): TGTGCCAGCAGCTTAGGTGCGAATATGAACACTGAAGCTTTCTTT. This encodes CASSLGANMNTEAFF. The full variable domain, with the rest looked up from reference TRBV13 and TRBJ1-1, is AAGVIQSPRHLIKEKRETATLKCYPIPRHDTVYWYQQGPGQDPQFLISFYEKMQSDKGSIPDRFSAQQFSDYHSELNMSSLELGDSALYFCASSLGANMNTEAFFGQGTRLTVV.

This chain connects TRBV27 to TRBJ2-1; no firm D call. There are 14 residues in the CDR3. V gave up 5 bases and J gave up 6 bases, with 14 bases separating them. CDR1 is MNHEY and CDR2 is SMNVEV in the germline V gene (reference sequence). CDR3 sequence (DNA): TGTGCCAGCAGTCCCACCCAAATTACCAATGAGCAGTTCTTC. Translation gives CASSPTQITNEQFF.

This clone was counted once. The chain carries TRBV29-1 and TRBJ2-7, with 7 bases aligning to TRBD1. The CDR3 contains 14 residues. The junction had 11 bases not matched to a gene; V was cut back by 6 bases and J by 3 bases. From germline, CDR1 is SQVTM and CDR2 ANQGSEA. CDR3 residues: CSVTSGTELYEQYF. Written as DNA, the CDR3 is TGCAGCGTGACGTCCGGGACAGAGCTCTACGAGCAGTACTTC.

This clone was seen only once. The CDR3 DNA is TGTGCCAGCAGCTTAGGAGAGGGGACTAGCTACGAGCAGTACTTC. Translating it yields CASSLGEGTSYEQYF. V usage is TRBV7-6 and J usage is TRBJ2-7; 8 nucleotides line up with TRBD2. Germline CDR1 is SGHVS and CDR2 is FNYEAQ. CDR3 length equals 15 residues. Trimming took 1 base from V and 3 from J; bases not matched to a gene: 5.